Listed below are T cell receptor beta chains from one sample, sequenced in a study of blood T cell repertoires in COVID-19. TCRdb's copy holds only in-frame clones and misses some; the assay was immunoSEQ multiplex PCR. The sample includes some 180,000 clones, over 70% of them seen just once. Sequencing was done on a sample of PBMCs or T cells enriched from blood (not recorded which). These receptors came from a man aged 60-69 years who had been exposed to COVID-19. Both conserved end residues are part of each CDR3. Fields, in order: clone size, J gene, D gene, V gene, CDR3 protein, CDR3 DNA. D genes are given only for firm matches. Clone size is given for some rows only: seen once, a few or many times, or a class if the clone is expanded.

size: NA; J: TRBJ1-2; D: NA; V: TRBV7-8; CDR3: CASSLRPGYGYTF; DNA: TGTGCCAGCAGCTTACGACCGGGTTATGGCTACACCTTC
size: NA; J: TRBJ2-7; D: NA; V: TRBV6-5; CDR3: CASSSQGLGPYEQYF; DNA: TGTGCCAGCAGTTCACAGGGTTTGGGGCCCTACGAGCAGTACTTC
size: NA; J: TRBJ1-2; D: TRBD1; V: TRBV4-3; CDR3: CASSQETGTNYGYTF; DNA: TGCGCCAGCAGCCAGGAGACAGGGACTAACTATGGCTACACCTTC
size: NA; J: TRBJ1-2; D: TRBD1; V: TRBV5-4; CDR3: CASSLAGTGTDYGYTF; DNA: TGTGCCAGCAGCTTGGCCGGGACAGGGACGGACTATGGCTACACCTTC
size: once; J: TRBJ1-4; D: NA; V: TRBV19; CDR3: CASRRTAEREKLFF; DNA: TGTGCCAGTAGGAGGACAGCGGAGAGAGAAAAACTGTTTTTT
size: NA; J: TRBJ1-1; D: NA; V: TRBV10-3; CDR3: CAIGETGNTEAFF; DNA: TGTGCCATCGGTGAGACGGGGAACACTGAAGCTTTCTTT
size: NA; J: TRBJ2-7; D: TRBD2; V: TRBV3-1/TRBV3-2; CDR3: CASSPTGLAGDSSYEQYF; DNA: TGTGCCAGCAGCCCCACCGGACTAGCGGGAGATTCCTCCTACGAGCAGTACTTC
size: once; J: TRBJ2-3; D: TRBD2; V: TRBV5-4; CDR3: CASSLPGGADTQYF; DNA: TGTGCCAGCAGCTTGCCGGGAGGGGCAGATACGCAGTATTTT
size: few; J: TRBJ2-5; D: NA; V: TRBV2; CDR3: CASRMGEQETQYF; DNA: TGTGCCAGCAGAATGGGCGAACAAGAGACCCAGTACTTC
size: NA; J: TRBJ1-1; D: NA; V: TRBV7-2; CDR3: CASSLQQGSNTEAFF; DNA: TGTGCCAGCAGCCTTCAACAGGGATCGAACACTGAAGCTTTCTTT
size: NA; J: TRBJ1-5; D: NA; V: TRBV28; CDR3: CASRSRYQPQHF; DNA: TGTGCCAGCAGATCCCGGTATCAGCCCCAGCATTTT
size: NA; J: TRBJ1-5; D: NA; V: TRBV19; CDR3: CASSTGVTSNQPQHF; DNA: TGTGCCAGTAGTACAGGGGTGACGAGCAATCAGCCCCAGCATTTT
size: NA; J: TRBJ1-5; D: NA; V: TRBV19; CDR3: CASSISGAAQPQHF; DNA: TGTGCCAGTAGTATATCAGGGGCGGCTCAGCCCCAGCATTTT
size: NA; J: TRBJ2-1; D: TRBD2; V: TRBV6-1; CDR3: CASSDPRGLAHYNEQFF; DNA: TGTGCCAGCAGTGACCCCCGGGGACTAGCGCACTACAATGAGCAGTTCTTC
size: NA; J: TRBJ2-7; D: NA; V: TRBV6-2/TRBV6-3; CDR3: CASSYSVGPIEQYF; DNA: TGTGCCAGCAGTTACTCGGTTGGGCCCATCGAGCAGTACTTC
size: NA; J: TRBJ1-3; D: NA; V: TRBV29-1; CDR3: CSVLQPTSGNTIYF; DNA: TGCAGCGTGTTACAGCCTACCTCTGGAAACACCATATATTTT
size: NA; J: TRBJ2-5; D: TRBD2; V: TRBV5-1; CDR3: CASSPGLAGQETQYF; DNA: TGCGCCAGCAGCCCCGGACTAGCGGGGCAAGAGACCCAGTACTTC
size: once; J: TRBJ1-2; D: NA; V: TRBV7-3; CDR3: CASSLNWQGDGYTF; DNA: TGTGCCAGCAGCTTAAATTGGCAGGGTGATGGCTACACCTTC
size: once; J: TRBJ2-7; D: NA; V: TRBV20-1; CDR3: CSASRGYEQYF; DNA: TGCAGTGCTAGTAGGGGGTACGAGCAGTACTTC
size: few; J: TRBJ2-3; D: TRBD2; V: TRBV30; CDR3: CAWTRTSGYTDTQYF; DNA: TGTGCCTGGACCAGGACTAGCGGGTACACGGATACGCAGTATTTT
size: once; J: TRBJ1-2; D: TRBD1; V: TRBV2; CDR3: CASRGTGGGYTF; DNA: TGTGCCAGCAGGGGGACAGGTGGAGGCTACACCTTC
size: NA; J: TRBJ2-5; D: TRBD2; V: TRBV27; CDR3: CASSLSGLAGAETQYF; DNA: TGTGCCAGCAGTTTATCGGGATTAGCGGGAGCGGAGACCCAGTACTTC
size: NA; J: TRBJ2-1; D: TRBD2; V: TRBV5-1; CDR3: CASSLGGTSFSEQFF; DNA: TGCGCCAGCAGCTTAGGGGGGACTAGCTTCAGTGAGCAGTTCTTC
size: NA; J: TRBJ2-3; D: TRBD2; V: TRBV6-5; CDR3: CASSYEAGVSDTQYF; DNA: TGTGCCAGCAGTTACGAAGCGGGAGTGTCAGATACGCAGTATTTT
size: NA; J: TRBJ2-3; D: TRBD1; V: TRBV6-1; CDR3: CASSGSRTGSTDTQYF; DNA: TGTGCCAGCAGTGGATCGAGGACAGGTAGCACAGATACGCAGTATTTT
size: once; J: TRBJ1-5; D: NA; V: TRBV7-2; CDR3: CASSTGGQPQHF; DNA: TGTGCCAGCAGCACCGGGGGTCAGCCCCAGCATTTT
size: NA; J: TRBJ2-1; D: TRBD2; V: TRBV29-1; CDR3: CSGLAGPYNEQFF; DNA: TGCAGCGGACTAGCGGGCCCCTACAATGAGCAGTTCTTC
size: once; J: TRBJ2-3; D: NA; V: TRBV9; CDR3: CASSPIASSTDTQYF; DNA: TGTGCCAGCAGCCCGATAGCGTCTAGCACAGATACGCAGTATTTT
size: NA; J: TRBJ1-1; D: NA; V: TRBV12-3/TRBV12-4; CDR3: CASSFTGDTEAFF; DNA: TGTGCCAGCAGTTTTACGGGGGACACTGAAGCTTTCTTT
size: NA; J: TRBJ2-5; D: TRBD1; V: TRBV2; CDR3: CASSEVRGPYQETQYF; DNA: TGTGCCAGCAGTGAAGTCAGGGGGCCGTACCAAGAGACCCAGTACTTC
size: NA; J: TRBJ2-2; D: TRBD2; V: TRBV19; CDR3: CASSLAGNTGELFF; DNA: TGTGCCAGTAGTCTAGCGGGGAACACCGGGGAGCTGTTTTTT
size: few; J: TRBJ2-7; D: TRBD2; V: TRBV18; CDR3: CASSPFGPGTSGRGKNEQYF; DNA: TGTGCCAGCTCACCATTCGGTCCCGGGACTAGCGGGAGGGGGAAGAACGAGCAGTACTTC
size: few; J: TRBJ1-2; D: NA; V: TRBV24-1; CDR3: CANHGGLLNYGYTF; DNA: TGTGCCAACCATGGAGGGCTACTTAACTATGGCTACACCTTC
size: NA; J: TRBJ1-1; D: TRBD1; V: TRBV19; CDR3: CASSTDRGNTEAFF; DNA: TGTGCCAGTAGTACAGACAGGGGGAACACTGAAGCTTTCTTT
size: NA; J: TRBJ2-1; D: TRBD2; V: TRBV19; CDR3: CASSNRTSGVGYNEQFF; DNA: TGTGCCAGTAGTAATCGGACTAGCGGGGTGGGGTACAATGAGCAGTTCTTC
size: NA; J: TRBJ1-6; D: TRBD1; V: TRBV5-1; CDR3: CASSFDRGNSPLHF; DNA: TGCGCCAGCAGCTTCGACAGGGGTAATTCACCCCTCCACTTT
size: NA; J: TRBJ2-3; D: NA; V: TRBV11-1; CDR3: CASSLAPGISTDTQYF; DNA: TGTGCCAGCAGCTTAGCGCCAGGAATTAGCACAGATACGCAGTATTTT
size: NA; J: TRBJ2-1; D: NA; V: TRBV7-2; CDR3: CASTHLGSLSYNEQFF; DNA: TGTGCCAGCACCCACTTGGGCTCTCTCTCCTACAATGAGCAGTTCTTC
size: NA; J: TRBJ2-1; D: NA; V: TRBV19; CDR3: CASSLEGLLSYNEQFF; DNA: TGTGCCAGTAGTCTAGAGGGACTGCTCTCCTACAATGAGCAGTTCTTC
size: NA; J: TRBJ2-1; D: TRBD2; V: TRBV6-4; CDR3: CASSGEVAGNEQFF; DNA: TGTGCCAGCAGTGGGGAGGTAGCGGGCAATGAGCAGTTCTTC
size: NA; J: TRBJ1-1; D: NA; V: TRBV19; CDR3: CASSMGGTRMNTEAFF; DNA: TGTGCCAGTAGTATGGGGGGGACAAGGATGAACACTGAAGCTTTCTTT
size: NA; J: TRBJ1-1; D: NA; V: TRBV6-1; CDR3: CASSERTSEAFF; DNA: TGTGCCAGCAGTGAAAGGACAAGTGAAGCTTTCTTT
size: once; J: TRBJ2-7; D: TRBD1; V: TRBV28; CDR3: CASSIPGQGKPYEQYF; DNA: TGTGCCAGCAGTATTCCGGGACAGGGTAAACCCTACGAGCAGTACTTC
size: NA; J: TRBJ2-7; D: TRBD2; V: TRBV30; CDR3: CAWSAGIGTSGGEQYF; DNA: TGTGCCTGGAGTGCCGGAATTGGGACTAGCGGGGGGGAGCAGTACTTC
size: NA; J: TRBJ2-7; D: NA; V: TRBV5-1; CDR3: CASSLVPGEYEQYF; DNA: TGCGCCAGCAGCTTGGTGCCTGGGGAGTACGAGCAGTACTTC
size: once; J: TRBJ2-2; D: NA; V: TRBV7-2; CDR3: CASSLTLRLNTGELFF; DNA: TGTGCCAGCAGCTTAACCCTCCGACTGAACACCGGGGAGCTGTTTTTT
size: few; J: TRBJ2-7; D: NA; V: TRBV19; CDR3: CASRLDPGSYEQYF; DNA: TGTGCCAGTAGGCTCGACCCGGGATCCTACGAGCAGTACTTC
size: NA; J: TRBJ1-6; D: TRBD1; V: TRBV4-1; CDR3: CASSRGQGGVGSPLHF; DNA: TGCGCCAGCAGCCGTGGACAGGGAGGTGTGGGATCACCCCTCCACTTT
size: NA; J: TRBJ1-2; D: TRBD1; V: TRBV12-3/TRBV12-4; CDR3: CASRFRGLGYTF; DNA: TGTGCCAGCAGGTTCAGGGGGCTCGGCTACACCTTC
size: NA; J: TRBJ1-5; D: NA; V: TRBV9; CDR3: CASSLGPDSNQPQHF; DNA: TGTGCCAGCAGCTTAGGGCCAGATAGCAATCAGCCCCAGCATTTT
size: NA; J: TRBJ2-5; D: TRBD1; V: TRBV2; CDR3: CASSERTDRGLETQYF; DNA: TGTGCCAGCAGTGAACGGACCGACAGGGGGCTAGAGACCCAGTACTTC
size: few; J: TRBJ2-7; D: TRBD1; V: TRBV10-1; CDR3: CASSRDRESEQYF; DNA: TGCGCCAGCAGCCGCGACAGGGAGAGCGAGCAGTACTTC
size: NA; J: TRBJ1-1; D: NA; V: TRBV5-6; CDR3: CASSLANGDWTEAFF; DNA: TGTGCCAGCAGCTTGGCCAACGGGGACTGGACTGAAGCTTTCTTT
size: NA; J: TRBJ1-4; D: TRBD1; V: TRBV29-1; CDR3: CSASGTGGFGEKLFF; DNA: TGCAGCGCCTCAGGGACAGGGGGCTTTGGAGAAAAACTGTTTTTT